The source of this T cell receptor (beta chain) is a study of T cells after yellow fever vaccination. The overall study: For low cell numbers, libraries were made with SMART-Seq v4 Ultra Low Input.

This clonotype came up a few times. TCRdb analysed the 5' RACE reads with MiXCR anew, one entry per CDR3 protein. Of approximately 85,000 distinct CDR3 sequences detected, roughly 13% appear once; the ten largest clones hold under 30%. Whole-study findings and limits: Among all clonotypes, a small share was observed in both CD4 and CD8 compartments.

The CDR3 is 14 amino acids. The V and J ends lost 1 base and 6 bases respectively, with 11 bases between them. Germline-derived CDR1 and CDR2 are SEHNR and FQNEAQ (reference sequence). The chain is built from TRBV7-9 and TRBJ2-3; D uncertain. The clonotype comes from a man aged 18 to 30 who received the YFV17D yellow fever vaccine. The specimen comprised CD8+ T cells not binding an NS4B(214-222) dextramer, sorted from PBMCs, sampled approximately 22 days after the first yellow fever vaccination. CDR3 in amino acids: CASSLVAASDTQYF. The CDR3 bases are TGTGCCAGCAGCTTAGTCGCGGCGAGTGATACGCAGTATTTT.